Listed below are T cell receptor beta chains from one sample, sequenced in a study of shared clonotypes between healthy human individuals. Some clones are missing from TCRdb's copy, which holds only in-frame ones; the method was immunoSEQ multiplex PCR. The table lists over 400,000 clones, about 96% of them singletons, with approximately 0.06% in the top ten. Sequencing was performed on naive CD4+ T cells sorted from blood. Receptor source: a woman in her twenties or thirties in good health. The conserved cysteine and the conserved F or W are not part of the CDR3 here. Rows may omit the clone size; those that give it use once, few, many or a size class.

V gene,clone size,J gene,CDR3 protein
TRBV18,-,TRBJ2-2,ASSPTLPDTGELF
TRBV7-9,-,TRBJ2-5,ASSDLGLQETQY
TRBV4-1,-,TRBJ2-7,ASSQARRTGPYEQY
TRBV6-6,-,-,ASSYPGSASYEQY
TRBV28,-,TRBJ1-4,ASGDSATNEKLF
TRBV18,-,TRBJ2-7,ASSHGGTYKPYEQY
TRBV10-3,-,TRBJ2-7,AISVGGGSYEQY
TRBV28,-,TRBJ2-5,ASSLYSRETQY
TRBV7-9,-,TRBJ1-4,ASSLEVNEKLF
TRBV29-1,-,-,SVGREAYEQY
TRBV18,-,TRBJ1-2,ASSPDGRSIYGYT
TRBV9,-,TRBJ1-3,ASSVAQGPGNTIY
TRBV15,-,TRBJ2-5,ATSRVGLSRETQY
TRBV5-1,-,TRBJ2-5,ASSLGTGVETQY
TRBV11-2,-,TRBJ1-1,ASSLLPRQKNTEAF
TRBV2,few,TRBJ2-7,ASSGTVSYEQY
TRBV18,-,TRBJ1-1,ASSPTGPEAF
TRBV30,-,TRBJ2-7,AWSSGSGYEQY
TRBV10-3,-,TRBJ2-7,AISEFAPQYEQY
TRBV27,-,TRBJ1-1,ASSLLGSAGTEAF
TRBV28,-,-,ASSLLGATYEQY
TRBV7-9,once,TRBJ2-1,ASSFTSSGATNEQF
TRBV5-6,-,TRBJ1-2,ASTLTGRGNYGYT
TRBV28,-,TRBJ2-2,ASIPSDGREGRPGELF
TRBV6-1,-,TRBJ1-4,ASRTGVKGEKLF
TRBV5-1,-,TRBJ2-1,ASSSPQASGYNEQF
TRBV28,-,TRBJ1-3,ASSATHAARGNTIY
TRBV9,-,TRBJ1-5,ASSGGGPDQPQH
TRBV28,-,TRBJ2-2,ASSFLRANTGELF
TRBV15,-,TRBJ2-5,ATADQGWWETQY
TRBV10-3,-,TRBJ2-7,AISVLGTGEQY
TRBV11-2,-,TRBJ1-2,ASSQQVANYGYT
TRBV18,-,TRBJ2-5,ASSPRGQREETQY
TRBV11-2,-,TRBJ1-5,ASSLVSGIGQPQH
TRBV28,-,TRBJ1-5,ASRASNQPQH
TRBV7-8,-,TRBJ1-2,ASSGQEPNYGYT
TRBV10-3,-,TRBJ1-5,ATASGGEGQPQH
TRBV7-3,-,TRBJ1-1,ASSPGQANTEAF
TRBV19,-,TRBJ2-7,ASKEGRESSYEQY
TRBV6-1,-,TRBJ2-5,ASTELSGETQY
TRBV5-1,-,TRBJ2-1,ASSLVGYNEQF
TRBV6-5,-,TRBJ2-5,ASSARRGRGETQY
TRBV5-4,-,TRBJ2-1,ASSLDLAGGAEQF
TRBV28,-,TRBJ1-1,ASSRPSRGHTEAF
TRBV13,-,TRBJ1-2,ASSLSNTEGYGYT
TRBV5-1,-,TRBJ1-1,ASSLAGNIMNTEAF
TRBV29-1,-,TRBJ2-5,SFNLVETQY
TRBV18,-,TRBJ1-5,ASSQGTNQPQH
TRBV7-9,-,-,ASVPLRRAEQY
TRBV10-2,-,TRBJ1-3,ATRGSGSNTIY
TRBV7-9,-,TRBJ2-7,ASSDRGAWGPREQY
TRBV19,-,TRBJ1-2,ASSIGTGIYGYT
TRBV27,-,TRBJ2-2,ASRTGTGPTGELF
TRBV7-9,once,TRBJ2-1,ASSSMPGLAGFGNEQF
TRBV12-2,-,TRBJ1-1,ASRFGREAF
TRBV29-1,-,TRBJ2-7,SALAGNYEQY
TRBV5-1,-,TRBJ2-5,ASSSGQGVGVGETQY
TRBV14,-,TRBJ2-3,ASSQGGYTQY
TRBV6-1,once,TRBJ1-3,ASSRTGRGNTIY